These 6 T cell receptor beta chains came from one sample sequenced in a study of post-analysis software for immune sequencing data (dated by TCRdb to the mid-2010s). Library generation was performed with PCR. Reads for this sample came from an Illumina HiSeq 2500. Unique molecular identifiers were incorporated into TCR beta cDNA libraries to reduce PCR and sequencing biases. The public reads were reanalyzed by TCRdb: fastp trimming at Q25, MiXCR alignment, in-frame beta chains only. For every CDR3 protein sequence, its rows merge into one entry that carries the most common genes and DNA. The sample yields about 170,000 distinct CDR3 sequences; 30% were counted once. Approximately 1.5% of the sample lies in the top ten. The research as a whole found: Several TRBV segments, including TRBV5-6, TRBV5-1 and TRBV20-1, were significantly more frequent in patients than controls.

No antigen has been identified for these receptors. Sequenced: blood. The source is a girl aged 10 to 17 with multiple sclerosis.

The V and J genes are TRBV7-9 and TRBJ2-2; 7 bases are shared with TRBD1. This CDR3 has 14 amino acids. V trimming: 6 bases; J trimming: 2 bases; junction bases outside the gene matches: 3. Per germline, CDR1 SEHNR and CDR2 FQNEAQ (reference sequence). The CDR3 DNA is TGTGCCAGCAGACCAGGGGGAAACACCGGGGAGCTGTTTTTT. It translates to CASRPGGNTGELFF. The entire variable domain, with the rest obtained from reference TRBV7-9 and TRBJ2-2, is as follows: DTGVSQNPRHKITKRGQNVTFRCDPISEHNRLYWYRQTLGQGPEFLTYFQNEAQLEKSRLLSDRFSAERPKGSFSTLEIQRTEQGDSAMYLCASRPGGNTGELFFGEGSRLTVL.

This clonotype was observed many times. The chain has TRBV28 and TRBJ2-3; 8 positions agree with TRBD1. Germline CDR1 MDHEN, CDR2 SYDVKM. CDR3 size: 17 residues. Germline trimming cut 6 bases from V and 4 bases from J; bases unmatched to any gene: 15. CDR3 sequence reads: CASSPDRALARADTQYF. The CDR3 nucleotides read TGTGCCAGCAGCCCGGACAGGGCCCTTGCCAGGGCAGATACGCAGTATTTT.

The J gene is TRBJ1-5, the V gene TRBV27; D ambiguous. The CDR3 has 13 residues. Per the germline V gene, CDR1 is MNHEY and CDR2 is SMNVEV (reference sequence). V shed 4 bases and J shed 5 bases, with 9 bases lying between them. CDR3 amino acids: CASSWTGDQPQHF. As DNA, the CDR3 is TGTGCCAGCAGTTGGACCGGGGATCAGCCCCAGCATTTT.

This chain joins TRBV27 and TRBJ2-7, with 8 bases aligning to TRBD2. Germline CDR1 and CDR2: MNHEY and SMNVEV (reference sequence). This CDR3 region has 14 residues. Losses at the gene ends were 8 bases for V and 0 bases for J; bases not matched to a gene: 6. CDR3 amino acids: CASGVAGGSYEQYF. The CDR3 DNA sequence: TGTGCCAGCGGTGTGGCGGGAGGCTCCTACGAGCAGTACTTC.

The genes are TRBV20-1 and TRBJ2-1; TRBD2 matches at 11 bases. Trimming at V came to 4 bases and at J to 8 bases, leaving 10 bases not matched to a gene. Germline assignment: CDR1 DFQATT and CDR2 SNEGSKA (reference sequence). This CDR3 region has 15 residues. CDR3 protein: CSAIELAGALYEQFF. The CDR3 DNA sequence: TGCAGTGCTATTGAACTAGCGGGAGCATTATATGAGCAGTTCTTC.

V and J are TRBV6-5 and TRBJ2-1; possibly TRBD1 for D (6 bases). This CDR3 has 10 amino acids. Germline V gene data show CDR1 as MNHEY and CDR2 as SVGAGI. V shed 6 bases and J shed 14 bases, with 11 bases lying between them. The CDR3 DNA follows: TGTGCCAGCAGAGGGGGTAGGGAGTTCTTC. Encoded protein: CASRGGREFF.